This T cell receptor (beta chain) was sequenced during a study of cytomegalovirus exposure and HLA in healthy donors. Study-wide results and limits: Presence/absence analyses rested on an assumption that sequencing depth was roughly uniform across donors. The authors listed around 150 TCR beta chains as cytomegalovirus-associated.

It was with 60 Vbeta and 13 Jbeta primers that the PCR ran. The data were produced by immunoSEQ multiplex PCR, yet TCRdb's version contains in-frame clones alone and is incomplete. Found here are around 94,000 clones, 77% of them singletons; the top ten hold about 5%. This clone was seen a single time. Antigen specificity is unknown. The TCR sequence derives from a woman aged 40 to 50 in good health and CMV-seronegative. The specimen sequenced was PBMCs.

The CDR3 protein is CASSKTRDRSLRNEQFF. CDR3 coding DNA: TGTGCCAGCAGCAAAACACGGGACAGATCTTTGAGGAATGAGCAGTTCTTC. V is TRBV7-3 and J is TRBJ2-1, with TRBD1 matching over 7 bases. The CDR3 consists of 17 residues. Germline values: CDR1 SGHTA, CDR2 FQGTGA. J lost 7 bases, V lost 5 bases, and 17 bases had no gene match.